Below are 23 T cell receptor beta chains sequenced from a single sample in a study of a mutant IDH1 vaccine in newly diagnosed glioma (dated by TCRdb to 2020 to 2023). Receptors were amplified or captured by the immunoSEQ multiplex PCR assay. TCRdb mirrors the immuneACCESS table, restricted to in-frame sequences. Some clones are absent from its copies; in checked studies, under half trace to an unresolved V gene, and the reason for the others is unknown. The sample table holds tens of thousands of clones, of which roughly 84% were seen once. Clones ranked in the top ten supply roughly 13% of the sample. These receptors have no identified antigens. The sample's time point, from its label and the paper: week 23, last vaccination. Each vaccine dose was 300 ug of a 20-mer mutant IDH1 peptide in Montanide, given subcutaneously with topical imiquimod. Sequencing was performed on PBMCs, taken from a glioma patient whose treatment included an IDH1 peptide vaccine. These receptors originate from a man younger than 35 with glioma.

V and J are TRBV5-5 and TRBJ2-7, with 10 bases aligning to TRBD2. V lost 4 bases and J lost 2; bases outside the gene matches: 3. Germline V gives CDR1 SGHKS, CDR2 YYEKEE (reference sequence). The CDR3 is made up of 14 amino acids. CDR3 DNA sequence: TGTGCCAGCAGCCGGACTAGCGGTCCCTACGAGCAGTACTTC. It encodes CASSRTSGPYEQYF.

The genes are TRBV5-1 and TRBJ2-1; 7 nucleotides agree with TRBD2. The CDR3 has 15 residues. V shed 1 base, J shed 4 bases, and the junction held 5 bases outside the gene matches. CDR1 is SGHRS and CDR2 is YFSETQ in the germline V gene. CDR3 loop: CASSLWRGNYNEQFF. The CDR3 region has the DNA TGCGCCAGCAGCTTGTGGCGGGGGAATTACAATGAGCAGTTCTTC.

The chain carries TRBV27 and TRBJ1-2, with 7 bases lining up with TRBD1. Germline CDR1 MNHEY, CDR2 SMNVEV (reference sequence). The CDR3 has 14 amino acids. Trimming at V came to 3 bases and at J to 5 bases, leaving 6 bases not matched to a gene. This CDR3 reads CASSFRDRVYGYTF. CDR3 sequence (DNA): TGTGCCAGCAGTTTTCGAGACAGGGTATATGGCTACACCTTC.

The count of this clone is one. The chain joins TRBV25-1 to TRBJ1-4; TRBD1 agrees at 7 bases. J gave up 5 bases and V 2 bases, and 11 bases lay outside the gene matches. This CDR3 comprises 17 residues. Per the germline V gene, CDR1 is MGHDK and CDR2 is SYGVNS. CDR3 protein: CASSERTYGTENEKLFF. The CDR3, as DNA: TGTGCCAGCAGTGAACGGACTTACGGGACAGAGAATGAAAAACTGTTTTTT.

The chain uses TRBV9 and TRBJ1-3; possible D gene TRBD1, 6 bases. V was clipped by 8 bases and J by 4 bases, with 28 bases between them. Germline values: CDR1 SGDLS, CDR2 YYNGEE. The CDR3 consists of 18 residues. CDR3 bases: TGTGCCAGTAACCTCCGGGACACCGGAATGTTTTTCGGAAACACCATATATTTT. Its protein is CASNLRDTGMFFGNTIYF.

This chain uses TRBV18 with TRBJ2-3; D remains unclear. The V end lost 5 bases, the J end lost 8 bases, and 20 bases lay between the germline ends. The CDR3 sequence is 15 residues long. Looked up from germline, CDR1 is KGHSH and CDR2 is LQKENI. The CDR3 DNA is TGTGCCAGCTCAGCCCAGGAGTCTCACTCATTTACGCAGTATTTT. It yields the protein CASSAQESHSFTQYF.

About this clone: An end of the junction differs from the germline gene, which may be a read error. The J gene is TRBJ1-1, the V gene TRBV7-9, with D tentatively TRBD1 (5 bases). CDR1 is SEHNR and CDR2 is FQNEAQ in the germline V gene (reference sequence). The CDR3 consists of 12 residues. This CDR3 is CAGSSHGAQAFF. CDR3 in DNA: TGTGCCGGCAGCTCTCATGGGGCTCAAGCTTTCTTT.

V is TRBV6-5 and J is TRBJ2-1, with 8 bases identical to TRBD2. After removal of 2 bases from V and 7 bases from J, the junction contained 10 bases not matched to a gene. CDR3 size: 16 residues. Germline V gives CDR1 MNHEY, CDR2 SVGAGI. Here the CDR3 reads CASSYHPGLGENEQFF. CDR3 sequence (DNA): TGTGCCAGCAGTTACCACCCGGGACTAGGTGAAAATGAGCAGTTCTTC.

J is TRBJ2-3 and V is TRBV10-3; possibly TRBD2 for D (5 bases). The ends were cut back, 4 bases at V and 0 bases at J, with 14 bases in the middle. Germline-derived CDR1 and CDR2 are ENHRY and SYGVKD. This CDR3 has 16 amino acids. CDR3 residues: CAISAHQTTSTDTQYF. CDR3 bases: TGTGCCATCAGTGCTCACCAGACTACTAGCACAGATACGCAGTATTTT.

The chain uses TRBV10-3 and TRBJ2-7; TRBD1 is a possible D gene (5 bases). The CDR3 is 15 residues long. Between the trimmed V and J ends, which lost 3 bases and 4 bases, there was a span of 16 bases. CDR1 ENHRY and CDR2 SYGVKD come from the germline V gene. The CDR3 loop is CAISDRGKRLYEQYF. The CDR3 coding sequence is TGTGCCATCAGTGATAGGGGAAAACGATTATACGAGCAGTACTTC.

This sequence joins TRBV6-6 and TRBJ1-1, with a tentative D call TRBD1 (5 bases). CDR1 and CDR2 from the germline V gene are MNHNY and SVGAGI (reference sequence). The CDR3 is made up of 14 amino acids. V was trimmed by 6 bases and J by 6 bases, leaving 17 bases between them. The CDR3 protein is CASRKDRDRSEAFF. CDR3 nucleotide sequence: TGTGCCAGCAGGAAAGATAGGGACCGCTCTGAAGCTTTCTTT.

The chain recombines TRBV28 with TRBJ1-1; tentatively, D is TRBD1 (6 bases). CDR3 length equals 14 residues. V gave up 6 bases and J gave up 6 bases, with 17 bases separating them. Germline V gene data show CDR1 as MDHEN and CDR2 as SYDVKM. This CDR3 reads CASSVNTGIPEAFF. CDR3 coding DNA: TGTGCCAGCAGCGTTAACACAGGGATACCTGAAGCTTTCTTT. Looking up the rest from reference TRBV28 and TRBJ1-1 gives the full variable domain: DVKVTQSSRYLVKRTGEKVFLECVQDMDHENMFWYRQDPGLGLRLIYFSYDVKMKEKGDIPEGYSVSREKKERFSLILESASTNQTSMYLCASSVNTGIPEAFFGQGTRLTVV.

This chain joins TRBV4-1 and TRBJ2-7, with a weak D call TRBD2 (6 bases). The CDR3 loop spans 18 amino acids. Germline CDR1 reads MGHRA; CDR2 reads YSYEKL. V was trimmed by 2 bases and J by 2 bases, leaving 22 bases between them. The CDR3 coding sequence is TGCGCCAGCAGCCAACCAATTACACGGCGGGGACTTACCTACGAGCAGTACTTC. It is translated as CASSQPITRRGLTYEQYF.

The gene calls are TRBV2 and TRBJ1-1; TRBD1 might be the D (6 bases). This CDR3 is 13 amino acids long. Between the trimmed V and J ends, which lost 9 bases and 6 bases, there was a span of 17 bases. Per the germline V gene, CDR1 is SNHLY and CDR2 is FYNNEI. CDR3 in DNA: TGTGCCAGTACCTTCAGTGACAGGTCTGAAGCTTTCTTT. Protein: CASTFSDRSEAFF.

This clone turned up a few times. The rearrangement links TRBV6-4 to TRBJ1-5; D might be TRBD1 (6 bases). The germline gives CDR1 MRHNA, CDR2 SNTAGT. The length of the CDR3 is 16 residues. Trimming removed 6 bases at V and 5 bases at J, with 20 bases between. The CDR3 loop is CASSLKGGEYDQPQHF. CDR3 DNA: TGTGCCAGCAGCCTAAAAGGGGGAGAATATGATCAGCCCCAGCATTTT.

The V and J genes are TRBV5-4 and TRBJ2-5; D gene uncertain. Per the germline V gene, CDR1 is SGHNT and CDR2 is YYREEE (reference sequence). The V gene lost 3 bases and the J gene lost 3 bases, with 9 bases spanning the gap. The CDR3 loop spans 13 amino acids. The CDR3 DNA is TGTGCCAGCAGCTCTTGGGCAGAAGAGACCCAGTACTTC. Translation gives CASSSWAEETQYF.

The chain couples TRBV4-2 to TRBJ2-4; D remains ambiguous. Trimming took 0 bases from V and 0 from J, leaving 6 bases between them. This CDR3 spans 15 amino acids. Germline loops: CDR1 LGHNA, CDR2 YNFKEQ. The CDR3 region is CASSQEGLAKNIQYF. The CDR3 DNA is TGTGCCAGCAGCCAAGAGGGATTAGCCAAAAACATTCAGTACTTC.

This chain links TRBV30 with TRBJ1-6; 9 nucleotides agree with TRBD1. The CDR3 has 14 amino acids. V gave up 4 bases and J gave up 9 bases; unmatched junction bases: 7. Germline-derived CDR1 and CDR2 are GTSNPN and SVGIG (reference sequence). CDR3 residues: CAWNPGTGPSPLHF. CDR3 nucleotide sequence: TGTGCCTGGAACCCGGGGACAGGGCCTTCACCCCTCCACTTT.

This chain links TRBV5-1 with TRBJ2-3, with D perhaps assigned TRBD1 or TRBD2 (6 bases each). Trimming removed 0 bases at V and 2 bases at J, with 13 bases between. This CDR3 is built from 16 residues. Germline V gene lookup returns CDR1 SGHRS and CDR2 YFSETQ. Here the CDR3 reads CASSLAGGANTDTQYF. The CDR3 DNA sequence: TGCGCCAGCAGCTTGGCCGGGGGCGCAAACACAGATACGCAGTATTTT.

This clone has only one observation. The chain has TRBV19 and TRBJ2-7; possibly TRBD1 or TRBD2 for D (6 bases each). V shed 7 bases and J shed 4 bases, with 14 bases lying between them. Per the germline V gene, CDR1 is LNHDA and CDR2 is SQIVND (reference sequence). The CDR3 consists of 13 residues. CDR3 loop: CASMGGQPYEQYF. The CDR3 nucleotides are TGTGCCAGTATGGGGGGACAACCTTACGAGCAGTACTTC.

The J gene is TRBJ1-1, the V gene TRBV29-1; no definite D call. Germline assignment: CDR1 SQVTM and CDR2 ANQGSEA. This CDR3 contains 13 residues. Trimming took 6 bases from V and 1 from J, leaving 12 bases between them. CDR3 in DNA: TGCAGCGTCGGACGTCCTCGGAACACTGAAGCTTTCTTT. Amino acid sequence: CSVGRPRNTEAFF.

The chain joins TRBV5-1 to TRBJ2-3; weak D call: TRBD1 (6 bases). In germline, CDR1 is SGHRS, CDR2 YFSETQ. Trimming removed 7 bases from V and 7 bases from J, with 19 bases in between. The CDR3 is 14 residues long. The DNA for the CDR3 is TGCGCCAGCCGCGATACGATGAGGGGGAATACGCAGTATTTT. Protein: CASRDTMRGNTQYF.

The J gene is TRBJ2-3, the V gene TRBV7-2; weak D call: TRBD2 (6 bases). V was shortened by 4 bases and J by 7 bases, with 9 bases between the two germline ends. Germline V gene sequence: CDR1 SGHTA, CDR2 FQGNSA. This CDR3 has 12 amino acids. In DNA, the CDR3 is TGTGCCAGCAGCTCGGGACTCTATACGCAGTATTTT. This codes for CASSSGLYTQYF.